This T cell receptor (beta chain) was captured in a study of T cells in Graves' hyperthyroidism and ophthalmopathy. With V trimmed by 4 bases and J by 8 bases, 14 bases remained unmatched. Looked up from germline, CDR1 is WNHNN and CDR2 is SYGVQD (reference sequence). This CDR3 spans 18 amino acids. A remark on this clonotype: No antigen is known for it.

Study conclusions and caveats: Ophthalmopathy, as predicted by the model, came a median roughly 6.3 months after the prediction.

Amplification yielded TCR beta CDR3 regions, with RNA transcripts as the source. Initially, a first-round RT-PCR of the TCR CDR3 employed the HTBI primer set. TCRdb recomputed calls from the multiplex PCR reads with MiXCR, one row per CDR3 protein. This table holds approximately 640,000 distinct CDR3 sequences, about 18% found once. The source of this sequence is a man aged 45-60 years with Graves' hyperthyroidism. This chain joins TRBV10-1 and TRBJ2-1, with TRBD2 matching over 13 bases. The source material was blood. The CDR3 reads CASSGHSGLAGVMYEQFF. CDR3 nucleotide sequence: TGCGCCAGCAGTGGCCACTCAGGACTAGCGGGAGTCATGTATGAGCAGTTCTTC.